These 9 T cell receptor beta chains were all obtained from the same sample, sequenced in a study of TIL therapy for anti-PD-1-resistant metastatic lung cancer. This sample's time point: pre-treatment sample, taken before nivolumab and TIL therapy. Tumor tissue came from excised metastases, mostly pleural nodules or supraclavicular lymph nodes. Sequencing used immunoSEQ v3. Here immunoSEQ multiplex PCR was the method, and the copy in TCRdb shows in-frame clones only, minus some. The table includes more than 20,000 clones, roughly three fifths detected once. Sequencing used tumor tissue, obtained at baseline. The origin of the receptors is a woman between 30 and 85 years old with non-small cell lung cancer.

The table lists this clone with a few counts. The gene calls are TRBV6-1 and TRBJ2-1; no reliable D call. This CDR3 has 15 amino acids. V was shortened by 3 bases and J by 0 bases, with 9 bases between the two germline ends. Per germline, CDR1 MNHNS and CDR2 SASEGT. The chain's CDR3 is CASSDRLSSYNEQFF. As DNA, the CDR3 is TGTGCCAGCAGTGACAGGCTGAGCTCCTACAATGAGCAGTTCTTC.

This clone turned up a few times. The genes are TRBV6-5 and TRBJ2-3; D remains unclear. Germline lookup yields CDR1 MNHEY and CDR2 SVGAGI. Trimming removed 0 bases from V and 3 bases from J, with 7 bases in between. This CDR3 is built from 14 residues. The CDR3 region is CASSYSGWTDTQYF. CDR3 in DNA: TGTGCCAGCAGTTACTCTGGGTGGACAGATACGCAGTATTTT.

This chain links TRBV7-9 with TRBJ2-1; D gene uncertain. V lost 8 bases and J 6 bases, leaving 11 bases between the germline ends. Germline assignment: CDR1 SEHNR and CDR2 FQNEAQ (reference sequence). The CDR3 is 12 residues long. CDR3 DNA: TGTGCCAGCGGCAACTTACCCAATGAGCAGTTCTTC. Translating gives CASGNLPNEQFF.

The rearrangement uses TRBV2 and TRBJ2-7, with TRBD2 as a possible D gene (5 bases). Trimming removed 4 bases at V and 6 bases at J, with 7 bases between. Germline-derived CDR1 and CDR2 are SNHLY and FYNNEI. The CDR3 totals 11 residues. CDR3 residues: CASSVGSEQYF. Written as DNA, the CDR3 is TGTGCCAGCAGTGTGGGGAGCGAGCAGTACTTC. The full variable domain, with the rest looked up from reference TRBV2 and TRBJ2-7, is EPEVTQTPSHQVTQMGQEVILRCVPISNHLYFYWYRQILGQKVEFLVSFYNNEISEKSEIFDDQFSVERPDGSNFTLKIRSTKLEDSAMYFCASSVGSEQYFGPGTRLTVT.

The chain uses TRBV7-8 and TRBJ1-1, with 7 bases matching TRBD1. The CDR3 covers 13 residues. Germline CDR1 and CDR2: SGHVS and FQNEAQ. Trimming removed 7 bases from V and 4 bases from J; junction bases left unmatched: 6. The CDR3 here is CASKRGPGTEAFF. The CDR3 nucleotides read TGTGCCAGCAAGAGGGGGCCGGGCACTGAAGCTTTCTTT.

This clone was found a few times. V is TRBV30 and J is TRBJ2-3; D is unresolved. CDR1 and CDR2 (germline): GTSNPN, SVGIG (reference sequence). The CDR3 has 13 amino acids. The V gene lost 2 bases and the J gene lost 2 bases, with 8 bases spanning the gap. CDR3 residues: CAWSIGNTDTQYF. The CDR3 coding sequence is TGTGCCTGGAGTATAGGGAACACAGATACGCAGTATTTT. Combining the CDR3 with reference TRBV30 and TRBJ2-3 gives the whole variable domain SQTIHQWPATLVQPVGSPLSLECTVEGTSNPNLYWYRQAAGRGLQLLFYSVGIGQISSEVPQNLSASRPQDRQFILSSKKLLLSDSGFYLCAWSIGNTDTQYFGPGTRLTVL.

This clone has only a few counts. This chain joins TRBV7-2 and TRBJ1-5; D unresolved. The germline gives CDR1 SGHTA, CDR2 FQGNSA. V was shortened by 1 base and J by 3 bases, with 10 bases between the two germline ends. The CDR3 has 15 amino acids. The CDR3 sequence: CASSLGRYPNQPQHF. The CDR3, as DNA: TGTGCCAGCAGCTTAGGCAGATATCCCAATCAGCCCCAGCATTTT.

The rearrangement uses TRBV6-6 and TRBJ1-1; 10 nucleotides align to TRBD1. The CDR3 length is 13 residues. CDR1 MNHNY and CDR2 SVGAGI come from the germline V gene (reference sequence). The V and J ends lost 4 bases and 14 bases, in that order; junction bases with no gene match: 10. The CDR3 is CASSSPAGTGVFF. The CDR3 nucleotides read TGTGCCAGCAGTTCCCCAGCCGGGACAGGGGTATTCTTT.

CDR3 sequence: CSVGEPGLAGAETQYF. The CDR3 DNA reads TGCAGCGTTGGAGAACCGGGACTAGCGGGAGCTGAGACCCAGTACTTC. The chain combines TRBV29-1 with TRBJ2-5; 14 bases map to TRBD2. The CDR3 has 16 residues. J was trimmed by 5 bases and V by 4 bases; bases with no gene match: 9. The V gene's germline CDR1 is SQVTM and CDR2 ANQGSEA.